Each of the 21 T cell receptor beta chains below was sequenced from the same sample in a study of cytotoxic CD8 clonotypes in ibrutinib-treated CLL. Data came from immunoSEQ multiplex PCR; TCRdb stores just in-frame clones and leaves some out. The sample lists fewer than 85,000 clones, around 79% occurring once. This specimen was PBMCs, taken after 12 months of ibrutinib treatment. Receptor source: a human donor with chronic lymphocytic leukemia.

V gene TRBV7-3 combines with J gene TRBJ1-1; D is ambiguous. Germline V CDR1 and CDR2: SGHTA, FQGTGA. The CDR3 contains 15 residues. The V gene lost 5 bases and the J gene lost 0 bases, with 13 bases spanning the gap. The CDR3 spells CASSPTAGVNTEAFF. DNA for the CDR3: TGTGCCAGCAGCCCCACGGCCGGGGTGAACACTGAAGCTTTCTTT.

This clone was observed a single time. The V call is TRBV5-1, the J call TRBJ1-1, with 10 nucleotides matching TRBD1. CDR1 and CDR2 (germline): SGHRS, YFSETQ. The CDR3 length is 13 residues. The ends lost 5 bases at V and 7 bases at J; junction bases unmatched: 5. CDR3 DNA sequence: TGCGCCAGCAGGGGGACAGGGGCGGGTGAAGCTTTCTTT. It codes for CASRGTGAGEAFF.

The CDR3 spells CASSPPARGDNSPLHF. As DNA, the CDR3 is TGTGCCAGCTCACCACCTGCCCGTGGGGATAATTCACCCCTCCACTTT. This chain connects TRBV18 to TRBJ1-6; D uncertain. CDR1 and CDR2 (germline): KGHSH, LQKENI. The CDR3 extends over 16 amino acids. The V end was cut by 0 bases, the J end by 5 bases, with 11 bases between.

The V call is TRBV5-1, the J call TRBJ2-7; 8 bases are a match to TRBD1. The germline V gene has CDR1 SGHRS and CDR2 YFSETQ. V shed 7 bases, J shed 1 base, and the junction held 1 base outside the gene matches. CDR3 length equals 12 residues. CDR3 sequence reads: CASRQGSYEQYF. CDR3 DNA sequence: TGCGCCAGCCGACAGGGGTCCTACGAGCAGTACTTC. Drawing the rest from reference TRBV5-1 and TRBJ2-7, the complete variable domain is KAGVTQTPRYLIKTRGQQVTLSCSPISGHRSVSWYQQTPGQGLQFLFEYFSETQRNKGNFPGRFSGRQFSNSRSEMNVSTLELGDSALYLCASRQGSYEQYFGPGTRLTVT.

The chain combines TRBV5-1 with TRBJ1-4, with a possible D match to TRBD1 (5 bases). Trimming shortened V by 4 bases and J by 8 bases, and 24 bases separated the two germline ends. Per the germline V gene, CDR1 is SGHRS and CDR2 is YFSETQ. This CDR3 comprises 17 residues. CDR3: CASSLGQRTGALEKLFF. In nucleotides, the CDR3 is TGCGCCAGCAGCCTGGGGCAAAGGACGGGAGCTTTGGAAAAACTGTTTTTT.

The rearrangement joins TRBV29-1 to TRBJ2-5, with D possibly TRBD2 on 6 matching bases. The CDR3 length is 12 residues. Germline loops: CDR1 SQVTM, CDR2 ANQGSEA. The ends were cut back, 2 bases at V and 7 bases at J, with 11 bases in the middle. The CDR3 is CSVEIRRGTQYF. CDR3 nucleotides: TGCAGCGTTGAAATCCGGAGGGGGACCCAGTACTTC.

The table lists this clone with a few counts. This sequence joins TRBV9 and TRBJ2-5; D unresolved. The CDR3 contains 14 residues. Looked up from germline, CDR1 is SGDLS and CDR2 is YYNGEE. Trimming removed 3 bases at V and 5 bases at J, with 14 bases between. The CDR3 protein is CASSGTPLGETQYF. Here the CDR3 DNA reads TGTGCCAGCAGCGGGACCCCCCTCGGGGAGACCCAGTACTTC. Based on the CDR3 plus reference TRBV9 and TRBJ2-5, the full variable domain is DSGVTQTPKHLITATGQRVTLRCSPRSGDLSVYWYQQSLDQGLQFLIQYYNGEERAKGNILERFSAQQFPDLHSELNLSSLELGDSALYFCASSGTPLGETQYFGPGTRLLVL.

The CDR3 is CASTTPALGEQFF. Written as DNA, the CDR3 is TGTGCCAGCACCACACCCGCCCTCGGTGAGCAGTTCTTC. The chain couples TRBV6-9 to TRBJ2-1; unclear D gene. Germline CDR1 reads MNHGY; CDR2 reads SVAAGI. Deletions cut 7 bases from V and 9 bases from J, with 16 bases between. The CDR3 sequence is 13 residues long.

CDR3 nucleotide sequence: TGTGCCAGTACCTCCTTGGGTCCCGGCCGGCAAAACATTCAGTACTTC. Protein product: CASTSLGPGRQNIQYF. The chain uses TRBV19 and TRBJ2-4; the D is unclear. The V and J ends lost 7 bases and 5 bases respectively, with 21 bases between them. The CDR3 has 16 residues. Germline CDR1 is LNHDA and CDR2 is SQIVND (reference sequence).

This clone has only one observation. The chain employs TRBV7-2 and TRBJ1-5; TRBD1 aligns across 7 bases. The CDR3 has 17 amino acids. Trimming removed 1 base from V and 6 bases from J; junction bases left unmatched: 12. CDR1 is SGHTA, CDR2 FQGNSA, per germline. In nucleotides, the CDR3 is TGTGCCAGCAGCTTAGGGACCTCGGGAGGGGGCGGTCAGCCCCAGCATTTT. Protein product: CASSLGTSGGGGQPQHF.

The J gene is TRBJ1-5, the V gene TRBV6-6; no clear D. This CDR3 region has 11 residues. Germline CDR1 reads MNHNY; CDR2 reads SVGAGI (reference sequence). V lost 11 bases and J 7 bases, leaving 12 bases between the germline ends. CDR3 in DNA: TGTGCCGTTGGGAGGGAGCAGCCCCAGCATTTT. It yields the protein CAVGREQPQHF.

This clone was detected ten times or more. This chain uses TRBV5-8 with TRBJ2-7; perhaps TRBD2 as D (5 bases). The CDR3 is 16 amino acids. Germline V gene lookup returns CDR1 SGHTS and CDR2 YDEGEE. The V end was cut by 4 bases, the J end by 7 bases, with 24 bases between. CDR3 amino acids: CASSPQWDSVTGEQYF. The DNA of the CDR3 is TGTGCCAGCAGCCCCCAGTGGGATTCCGTCACGGGGGAGCAGTACTTC.

The gene calls are TRBV7-2 and TRBJ1-1; no firm D call. The CDR3 extends over 15 amino acids. V gave up 0 bases and J gave up 0 bases, with 8 bases separating them. Germline CDR1 and CDR2: SGHTA and FQGNSA. CDR3 amino acids: CASSLAPTMNTEAFF. As DNA, the CDR3 is TGTGCCAGCAGCTTAGCGCCCACAATGAACACTGAAGCTTTCTTT.

The chain is built from TRBV5-1 and TRBJ1-1, with D perhaps matching TRBD1 (5 bases). This CDR3 comprises 13 residues. V dropped 4 bases and J dropped 3 bases, with 10 bases sitting between them. Germline assignment: CDR1 SGHRS and CDR2 YFSETQ. In DNA form, the CDR3 reads TGCGCCAGCAGCCTCCTGGGGGACACTGAAGCTTTCTTT. Its translation: CASSLLGDTEAFF.

This clone was detected only once. The V and J genes are TRBV5-4 and TRBJ2-5, with D perhaps TRBD2 (7 bases). The length of the CDR3 is 16 residues. The V gene lost 4 bases and the J gene lost 3 bases, with 19 bases spanning the gap. Germline values: CDR1 SGHNT, CDR2 YYREEE (reference sequence). The CDR3 region has the DNA TGTGCCAGCAGCCCTGGGGGCGGGGGTTTGAAAGAGACCCAGTACTTC. Amino acid sequence: CASSPGGGGLKETQYF.

The genes are TRBV28 and TRBJ2-7; possibly TRBD2 for D (6 bases). This CDR3 comprises 15 residues. Germline V gene lookup returns CDR1 MDHEN and CDR2 SYDVKM. Trimming shortened V by 5 bases and J by 4 bases, and 18 bases separated the two germline ends. The DNA of the CDR3 is TGTGCCAGCAGTGGCGGAGGGGCTTTTGGGTACGAGCAGTACTTC. Residues: CASSGGGAFGYEQYF.

The V gene is TRBV9, the J gene TRBJ2-2, with TRBD2 matching 9 bases. Per germline, CDR1 SGDLS and CDR2 YYNGEE. This CDR3 comprises 15 residues. The V gene end was trimmed by 3 bases and the J gene end by 2 bases; junction bases not matched to a gene: 2. The CDR3 protein is CASSATSGNTGELFF. The CDR3 coding sequence is TGTGCCAGCAGCGCGACTAGCGGCAACACCGGGGAGCTGTTTTTT.

The chain recombines TRBV5-1 with TRBJ2-1; D possibly matches TRBD1 or TRBD2 (6 bases each). CDR3 size: 14 residues. Germline-derived CDR1 and CDR2 are SGHRS and YFSETQ. V was clipped by 4 bases and J by 10 bases, with 18 bases between them. CDR3 loop: CASSPGASVAEQFF. The CDR3 DNA reads TGCGCCAGCAGCCCGGGGGCCTCTGTGGCGGAGCAGTTCTTC.

The V gene is TRBV6-6, the J gene TRBJ1-4; 8 nucleotides agree with TRBD1. Germline loops: CDR1 MNHNY, CDR2 SVGAGI (reference sequence). The CDR3 runs to 15 residues. With V trimmed by 2 bases and J by 4 bases, 3 bases remained unmatched. CDR3 bases: TGTGCCAGCAGTTACGAGGGACAGGTTAATGAAAAACTGTTTTTT. Its translation: CASSYEGQVNEKLFF.

This chain joins TRBV2 and TRBJ1-2; D is unresolved. This CDR3 region has 15 residues. Trimming removed 1 base from V and 2 bases from J, with 11 bases in between. Germline lookup yields CDR1 SNHLY and CDR2 FYNNEI. CDR3 sequence reads: CASSEVAVINYGYTF. The CDR3 DNA follows: TGTGCCAGCAGTGAAGTGGCAGTAATAAACTATGGCTACACCTTC.

This clone was seen a single time. The chain recombines TRBV11-1 with TRBJ2-3, with D perhaps matching TRBD1 or TRBD2 (5 bases each). Per germline, CDR1 SGHAT and CDR2 FQDESV (reference sequence). This CDR3 is built from 16 residues. V gave up 5 bases and J gave up 1 base, with 16 bases separating them. As DNA, the CDR3 is TGTGCCAGCAGCAAGACCCGGGACCGACGCACAGATACGCAGTATTTT. Amino acids: CASSKTRDRRTDTQYF.